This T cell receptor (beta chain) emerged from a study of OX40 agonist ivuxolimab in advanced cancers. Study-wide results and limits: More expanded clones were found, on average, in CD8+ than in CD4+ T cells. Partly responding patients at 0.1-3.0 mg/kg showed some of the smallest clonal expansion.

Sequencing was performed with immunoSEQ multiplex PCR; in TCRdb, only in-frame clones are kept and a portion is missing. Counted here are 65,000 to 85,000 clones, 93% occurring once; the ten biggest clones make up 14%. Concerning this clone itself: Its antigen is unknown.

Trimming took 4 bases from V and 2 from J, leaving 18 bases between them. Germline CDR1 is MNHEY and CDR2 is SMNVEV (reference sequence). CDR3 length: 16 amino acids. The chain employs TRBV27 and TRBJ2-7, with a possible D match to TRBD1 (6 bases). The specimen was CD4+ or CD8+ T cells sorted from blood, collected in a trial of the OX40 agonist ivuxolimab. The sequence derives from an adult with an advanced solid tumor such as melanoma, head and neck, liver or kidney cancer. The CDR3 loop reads CASSSLNRVGAYEQYF. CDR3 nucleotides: TGTGCCAGCAGTTCCCTAAACAGGGTTGGTGCCTACGAGCAGTACTTC.